A single sample is the source of the 3 T cell receptor beta chains below, sequenced in a study of vaccination and CD4 T cells after COVID-19. Once obtained from cultured CD4+ T cells, the DNA was sequenced using the Oncomine TCR Beta short-read assay. TCRdb analysed the PCR reads with MiXCR anew, one entry per CDR3 protein. This sample has over 10,000 distinct CDR3 sequences; 70% to 80% occur once, and the top ten carry about 20%. Regarding treatment: approximately 9-day PBMC culture with coronavirus spike peptide pools or control peptides (ViraFEST assay). For these TCRs, the target antigens are not known. The sample comprised CD4+ T cells from blood, cultured in vitro. The receptors were sampled from a human donor who had recovered from COVID-19.

This chain connects TRBV2 to TRBJ1-5; TRBD1 is a possible D gene (5 bases). The CDR3 is 14 amino acids. With 6 bases removed from V and 3 bases from J, the gap between germline ends came to 12 bases. Per the germline V gene, CDR1 is SNHLY and CDR2 is FYNNEI. The CDR3 DNA reads as TGTGCCAGCAGAGACAGTATTTACAATCAGCCCCAGCATTTT. Translation gives CASRDSIYNQPQHF.

V and J are TRBV28 and TRBJ1-5; TRBD1 might be the D (6 bases). Germline assignment: CDR1 MDHEN and CDR2 SYDVKM. The CDR3 has 16 amino acids. Trimming shortened V by 5 bases and J by 1 base, and 15 bases separated the two germline ends. CDR3: CASSASGTPSNQPQHF. In nucleotides, the CDR3 is TGTGCCAGCAGTGCTTCCGGGACACCAAGCAATCAGCCCCAGCATTTT.

The chain recombines TRBV27 with TRBJ1-6; TRBD1 might be the D (5 bases). V dropped 3 bases and J dropped 11 bases, with 17 bases sitting between them. The CDR3 length is 15 residues. The germline gives CDR1 MNHEY, CDR2 SMNVEV (reference sequence). The CDR3 spells CASSFTGTTTPPLHF. For the CDR3, the DNA is TGTGCCAGCAGTTTTACCGGGACGACGACCCCACCCCTCCACTTT.